These T cell receptor beta chains were read from a single sample in a study of blood T cell repertoires in COVID-19. The data were produced by immunoSEQ multiplex PCR, yet TCRdb's version contains in-frame clones alone and is incomplete. The table includes 200,000 to 250,000 clones, about 86% detected once. The sample consisted of peripheral blood. The receptor source for this set is a woman between 50 and 59 years old with COVID-19, enrolled during active disease. Each CDR3 is given with its conserved first and last residue. A D gene is named only where the DNA matches it firmly. Size values are once, few and many counts, or a class for expanded clones, and some rows have none.

J gene,clone size,D gene,V gene,CDR3 protein,CDR3 DNA
TRBJ1-6,many,-,TRBV2,CASSSDRSYNSPLHF,TGTGCCAGCAGTTCAGACAGGTCCTATAATTCACCCCTCCACTTT
TRBJ2-3,-,-,TRBV29-1,CSVDGGSTDTQYF,TGCAGCGTTGATGGCGGGAGCACAGATACGCAGTATTTT
TRBJ1-5,few,-,TRBV7-9,CASSLGDTSNQPQHF,TGTGCCAGCAGCTTGGGGGACACAAGCAATCAGCCCCAGCATTTT
TRBJ1-2,-,TRBD1,TRBV25-1,CASSATGRATKFNYGYTF,TGTGCCAGCAGTGCGACAGGGCGCGCGACAAAGTTTAACTATGGCTACACCTTC
TRBJ2-5,-,TRBD1,TRBV2,CASKPDRGREVSRETQYF,TGTGCCAGCAAGCCGGACAGGGGGAGAGAGGTTAGCAGAGAGACCCAGTACTTC
TRBJ2-7,once,-,TRBV6-5,CASSYSGSREQYF,TGTGCCAGCAGTTACTCCGGGTCTCGGGAGCAGTACTTC
TRBJ2-6,-,-,TRBV2,CASGGGGPMYSGANVLTF,TGTGCCAGCGGGGGGGGCGGACCCATGTACTCTGGGGCCAACGTCCTGACTTTC
TRBJ2-3,-,-,TRBV15,CATSGGVAITDTQYF,TGTGCCACCAGCGGCGGGGTAGCCATTACGGATACGCAGTATTTT
TRBJ2-7,-,-,TRBV28,CASSLRDYEQYF,TGTGCCAGCAGTCTCAGGGACTACGAGCAGTACTTC
TRBJ2-3,-,-,TRBV6-1,CASSARGAASTDTQYF,TGTGCCAGCAGTGCGCGCGGGGCTGCTAGCACAGATACGCAGTATTTT
TRBJ1-3,-,-,TRBV30,CAWSVRRGVGRSGNTIYF,TGTGCCTGGAGTGTACGTCGGGGAGTAGGAAGGTCTGGAAACACCATATATTTT
TRBJ1-3,-,-,TRBV7-9,CASSPRSTYSGNTIYF,TGTGCCAGCAGCCCCCGGTCCACCTACTCTGGAAACACCATATATTTT
TRBJ2-7,few,TRBD2,TRBV6-1,CASSEQRGGLEQYF,TGTGCCAGCAGTGAACAGCGGGGGGGCCTCGAGCAGTACTTC
TRBJ1-6,-,-,TRBV13,CASSLGGAFNSPLHF,TGTGCCAGCAGCTTAGGAGGGGCGTTCAATTCACCCCTCCACTTT
TRBJ2-3,-,-,TRBV19,CASLGSSTDTQYF,TGTGCCAGCCTGGGCTCTAGCACAGATACGCAGTATTTT
TRBJ2-1,-,-,TRBV27,CASSLGTNNNEQFF,TGTGCCAGCAGTTTAGGGACAAACAACAATGAGCAGTTCTTC
TRBJ2-3,-,-,TRBV7-2,CASSLFGGADTQYF,TGTGCCAGCAGCTTATTCGGGGGAGCAGATACGCAGTATTTT
TRBJ1-3,-,TRBD1,TRBV4-2,CASSQYLTGGDSGNTIYF,TGTGCCAGCAGCCAATATCTTACAGGGGGAGACTCTGGAAACACCATATATTTT
TRBJ1-1,many,-,TRBV6-1,CASSEAGRAEAFF,TGTGCCAGCAGTGAAGCAGGGAGGGCCGAAGCTTTCTTT
TRBJ2-2,-,-,TRBV10-1,CASSAGDLEYTNTGELFF,TGCGCCAGCAGTGCAGGGGACCTTGAATATACGAACACCGGGGAGCTGTTTTTT
TRBJ1-2,-,-,TRBV9,CASKGGSYGYTF,TGTGCCAGCAAGGGAGGATCCTATGGCTACACCTTC
TRBJ2-1,-,-,TRBV29-1,CSVAGSRDEQFF,TGCAGCGTTGCTGGTAGCCGGGATGAGCAGTTCTTC
TRBJ1-2,-,-,TRBV29-1,CSVARPSSYGYTF,TGCAGCGTAGCCAGGCCCTCCTCCTATGGCTACACCTTC
TRBJ2-5,-,TRBD1,TRBV10-3,CAISEGQGIETQYF,TGTGCCATCAGTGAGGGACAGGGGATTGAGACCCAGTACTTC
TRBJ2-3,-,TRBD2,TRBV19,CASSTPWRGGLVDTQYF,TGTGCCAGTAGTACTCCGTGGCGGGGGGGCCTGGTAGATACGCAGTATTTT
TRBJ2-7,-,-,TRBV7-6,CASSLYAEQYF,TGTGCCAGCAGCTTATATGCGGAGCAGTACTTC
TRBJ1-5,few,-,TRBV6-5,CASSPSRSEDQPQHF,TGTGCCAGCAGTCCCTCGAGATCTGAGGATCAGCCCCAGCATTTT
TRBJ2-7,few,TRBD2,TRBV13,CASSSSRGGAGSEQYF,TGTGCCAGCAGCTCCTCTCGCGGGGGGGCAGGCTCCGAGCAGTACTTC
TRBJ2-1,-,-,TRBV5-1,CASSRGRVRAGEQFF,TGCGCCAGCAGCCGAGGAAGGGTGAGGGCCGGGGAGCAGTTCTTC
TRBJ1-6,once,-,TRBV7-2,CASSLSLYNSPLHF,TGTGCCAGCAGCTTATCACTCTATAATTCACCCCTCCACTTT
TRBJ2-3,once,TRBD2,TRBV19,CASSMRGDTQYF,TGTGCCAGTAGTATGCGGGGGGATACGCAGTATTTT
TRBJ1-1,-,-,TRBV19,CASSPTHRVTEAFF,TGTGCCAGTAGTCCCACCCACAGGGTCACTGAAGCTTTCTTT
TRBJ2-2,-,-,TRBV11-2,CASSPRGAFAGELFF,TGTGCCAGCAGCCCCCGGGGGGCCTTTGCCGGGGAGCTGTTTTTT
TRBJ1-4,-,-,TRBV10-3,CASTGGAYEKLFF,TGTGCCTCAACCGGGGGGGCATATGAAAAACTGTTTTTT
TRBJ2-5,-,TRBD2,TRBV10-1,CASSEGTSQETQYF,TGCGCCAGCAGTGAAGGGACTAGTCAAGAGACCCAGTACTTC
TRBJ2-2,once,TRBD2,TRBV5-1,CASSLSVAGGRTGELFF,TGCGCCAGCAGCTTGAGTGTAGCGGGGGGGCGCACCGGGGAGCTGTTTTTT
TRBJ1-6,-,-,TRBV27,CASAPTGGGPLHF,TGTGCCAGCGCGCCTACGGGGGGTGGACCCCTCCACTTT
TRBJ2-7,-,-,TRBV7-9,CASSSVGGSYEQYF,TGTGCCAGCAGCTCCGTGGGGGGATCCTACGAGCAGTACTTC
TRBJ1-5,once,-,TRBV19,CASSTTGGGNQPQHF,TGTGCCAGTAGTACCACAGGAGGGGGCAATCAGCCCCAGCATTTT
TRBJ2-2,-,-,TRBV29-1,CSVELGEVAGELFF,TGCAGCGTTGAACTAGGGGAGGTGGCCGGGGAGCTGTTTTTT
TRBJ1-2,-,TRBD1,TRBV15,CATSRDRGDSYGYTF,TGTGCCACCAGCAGAGATCGAGGGGACAGCTATGGCTACACCTTC
TRBJ2-7,-,-,TRBV28,CASSTGTLTYEQYF,TGTGCCAGCAGTACCGGGACTCTAACTTACGAGCAGTACTTC
TRBJ2-3,-,-,TRBV24-1,CATSDPRRGTDTQYF,TGTGCCACCAGTGATCCCCGTAGAGGGACAGATACGCAGTATTTT
TRBJ2-7,few,TRBD1,TRBV27,CASSLGQGAYEQYF,TGTGCCAGCAGTTTGGGACAGGGGGCTTACGAGCAGTACTTC
TRBJ1-1,-,-,TRBV28,CASSFGVQAFF,TGTGCCAGCAGTTTCGGGGTCCAAGCTTTCTTT
TRBJ1-6,-,-,TRBV19,CASSEDRYNSPLHF,TGTGCCAGTAGTGAGGACAGATACAATTCACCCCTCCACTTT
TRBJ2-2,once,-,TRBV6-4,CASSATSNTGELFF,TGTGCCAGCAGTGCTACGTCGAACACCGGGGAGCTGTTTTTT
TRBJ1-1,-,TRBD1,TRBV5-1,CASSQTTGGLNTEAFF,TGCGCCAGCAGCCAGACGACAGGGGGCTTGAACACTGAAGCTTTCTTT
TRBJ2-5,-,TRBD1,TRBV28,CASRPPGTGKETQYF,TGTGCCAGCAGACCCCCCGGGACAGGGAAAGAGACCCAGTACTTC
TRBJ2-2,-,-,TRBV5-5,CASSWGPAGNTGELFF,TGTGCCAGCAGCTGGGGCCCCGCAGGGAACACCGGGGAGCTGTTTTTT
TRBJ1-5,once,TRBD1,TRBV5-1,CASSSGTGGRNQPQHF,TGCGCCAGCAGCTCCGGGACAGGGGGGCGCAATCAGCCCCAGCATTTT
TRBJ1-2,-,-,TRBV11-2,CASSQIRSRQVNYGYTF,TGTGCCAGCAGCCAGATCCGATCTCGACAGGTCAACTATGGCTACACCTTC
TRBJ1-1,-,TRBD1,TRBV13,CASSPGTGMNTEAFF,TGTGCCAGCAGCCCCGGGACAGGGATGAACACTGAAGCTTTCTTT
TRBJ2-3,-,TRBD1,TRBV19,CASSSEGATTDTQYF,TGTGCCAGTAGTTCAGAGGGGGCGACGACAGATACGCAGTATTTT
TRBJ2-2,-,-,TRBV5-1,CASSRQEITGELFF,TGCGCCAGCAGCAGGCAGGAAATCACCGGGGAGCTGTTTTTT
TRBJ2-1,-,-,TRBV10-3,CAISESLTQGTDEQFF,TGTGCCATCAGTGAGTCCCTGACCCAGGGGACCGATGAGCAGTTCTTC
TRBJ1-1,-,-,TRBV29-1,CSVRGSWGRGTEAFF,TGCAGCGTCCGAGGGAGTTGGGGCAGGGGCACTGAAGCTTTCTTT
TRBJ2-2,-,-,TRBV12-5,CASGSPGVGDTGELFF,TGTGCTAGTGGTTCCCCCGGGGTTGGGGATACCGGGGAGCTGTTTTTT
TRBJ2-7,-,-,TRBV9,CASSAGEGPSYEQYF,TGTGCCAGCAGCGCAGGGGAGGGGCCCTCCTACGAGCAGTACTTC
TRBJ1-3,-,-,TRBV5-4,CASSPDRSSGNTIYF,TGTGCCAGCAGCCCCGACAGGAGCTCTGGAAACACCATATATTTT